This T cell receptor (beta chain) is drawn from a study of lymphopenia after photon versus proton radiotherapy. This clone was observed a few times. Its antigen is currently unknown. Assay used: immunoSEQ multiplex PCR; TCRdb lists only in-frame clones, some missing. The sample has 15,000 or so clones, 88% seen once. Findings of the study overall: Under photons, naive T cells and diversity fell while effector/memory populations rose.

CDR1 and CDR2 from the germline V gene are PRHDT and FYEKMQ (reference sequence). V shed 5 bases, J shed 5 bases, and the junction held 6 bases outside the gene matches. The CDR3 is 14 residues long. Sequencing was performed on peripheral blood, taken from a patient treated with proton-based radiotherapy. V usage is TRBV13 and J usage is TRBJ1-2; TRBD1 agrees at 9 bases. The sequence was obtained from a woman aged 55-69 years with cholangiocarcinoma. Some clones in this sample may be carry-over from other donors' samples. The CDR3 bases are TGTGCCAGCAGCCCACAGGGGGCTGGATATGGCTACACCTTC. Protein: CASSPQGAGYGYTF.